This section outlines one T cell receptor (beta chain) sequence together with its context. Its antigen is not identified. The sample originates from a study of cytotoxic CD8 clonotypes in ibrutinib-treated CLL. As for the study in general: Among the patients, around ten presented as relapsed/refractory and around 15 as treatment-naive; about 17 showed unmutated IGHV. Investigators reported approximately 25 partial and 2 complete responses; after median roughly 65 months, roughly 15 patients remained remitted and roughly twelve progressed. General study findings and limits: Shared public clonotypes were rare, and on treatment they either got smaller or stayed the same. Clonality at baseline surpassed age-matched healthy donors and tracked circulating CD8+ T-cell counts.

The CDR3 has 15 amino acids. The germline V and J ends were trimmed by 0 bases and 6 bases, with 14 bases remaining between them. Germline V gene data show CDR1 as SGHTA and CDR2 as FQGNSA. This table comes from immunoSEQ multiplex PCR, and its TCRdb copy is limited to in-frame clones, with some not included. The table shows about 130,000 clones, with 79% occurring only once. The V call is TRBV7-2, the J call TRBJ1-1; D may be TRBD1 (5 bases). This sequence originates from a human donor with chronic lymphocytic leukemia. The sequences come from PBMCs, collected after 12 months of ibrutinib treatment. The CDR3, as DNA: TGTGCCAGCAGCTTAGCCGGGACGGCTTTATCTGAAGCTTTCTTT. The encoded protein is CASSLAGTALSEAFF.